The clone carrying this T cell receptor (beta chain) occurred a few times. Its antigen is currently unknown. This sample was taken from a study of CD8+ T cells in alopecia areata. On the study more broadly: Once tofacitinib had been taken for 6 to 18 months, 6 months off drug followed. Study outcomes and limitations: Having just one nonresponder leaves the connection between baseline CD8+ expansion and response unresolved. Normal scalp showed lower clonality than lesional scalp, especially alopecia totalis/universalis.

The V gene's germline CDR1 is SGHTA and CDR2 FQGNSA. The V gene lost 1 base and the J gene lost 5 bases, with 9 bases spanning the gap. The CDR3 sequence is 14 residues long. Treatment defined: oral pan-JAK inhibitor, 5-10 mg twice daily. Patients with alopecia areata provided lesional scalp punch biopsies as well as peripheral blood. Extracted from the samples, RNA was reverse transcribed into cDNA to serve as the sequencing template. The method was immunoSEQ multiplex PCR; TCRdb's version includes in-frame clones alone and lacks a portion of them. The data show roughly 5,100 clones, approximately 90% seen once.

The gene calls are TRBV7-2 and TRBJ2-1; D ambiguous. This clonotype was sampled from a human donor with alopecia areata. Sequenced here: skin, sampled at week 4, from a patient treated with tofacitinib. This CDR3 is CASSLVAFNNEQFF. The CDR3, as DNA: TGTGCCAGCAGCTTAGTGGCCTTTAACAATGAGCAGTTCTTC.